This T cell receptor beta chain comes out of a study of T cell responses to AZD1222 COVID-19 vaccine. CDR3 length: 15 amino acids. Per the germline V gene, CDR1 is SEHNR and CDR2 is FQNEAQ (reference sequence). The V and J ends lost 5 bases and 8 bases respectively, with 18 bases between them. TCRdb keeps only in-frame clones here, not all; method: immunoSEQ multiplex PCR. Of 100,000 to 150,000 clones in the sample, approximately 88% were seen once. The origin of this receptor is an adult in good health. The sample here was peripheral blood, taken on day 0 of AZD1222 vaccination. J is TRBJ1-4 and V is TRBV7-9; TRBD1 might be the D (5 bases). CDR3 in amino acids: CASSARGRGSEKLFF. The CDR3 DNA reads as TGTGCCAGCAGCGCTAGGGGAAGGGGTAGCGAAAAACTGTTTTTT.